This TCR beta chain was captured by sequencing in a study of OX40 agonist ivuxolimab in advanced cancers. From germline, CDR1 is SNHLY and CDR2 FYNNEI. The V and J ends lost 10 bases and 6 bases, in that order; junction bases with no gene match: 5. The CDR3 is 11 amino acids. The data were produced by immunoSEQ multiplex PCR, yet TCRdb's version contains in-frame clones alone and is incomplete. This table holds about 32,000 clones, about nine tenths found once. The study, taken as a whole, reports: Among patients with partial responses at 0.1-3.0 mg/kg, clonal expansion was among the lowest.

Of note for this clone: What it recognizes is unknown.

The chain couples TRBV2 to TRBJ1-1, with TRBD1 matching over 7 bases. The sequencing used CD4+ or CD8+ T cells sorted from blood, collected in a trial of the OX40 agonist ivuxolimab. The clonotype comes from an adult with an advanced solid tumor such as melanoma, head and neck, liver or kidney cancer. CDR3 residues: CATRTGSEAFF. The DNA of the CDR3 is TGTGCCACCCGGACAGGCTCTGAAGCTTTCTTT.